This T cell receptor beta chain is from a study of shared clonotypes between healthy human individuals. Method: immunoSEQ multiplex PCR; TCRdb's copy keeps in-frame clones and lacks some. The data show around 980,000 clones, 75% to 80% seen once. Donors were healthy HIV-negative adults without recently reported acute infections or vaccinations. All of the donors resided in Nashville, Tennessee, and each was a Caucasian adult. This CDR3 is 11 amino acids long. Germline V lookup: CDR1 SGHDT, CDR2 YYEEEE. V lost 0 bases, J lost 10 bases, and 5 bases lay in between. This clonotype was obtained from a man aged 18 to 30 in good health. Some clones in this sample may be carry-over from other donors' samples. The chain employs TRBV5-6 and TRBJ2-1; D is perhaps TRBD2 (5 bases). The sequencing sample was made of memory CD4+ T cells from PBMCs. The subset: CD45RA-negative fraction. CDR3 region: CASSLEREQFF. CDR3 bases: TGTGCCAGCAGCTTGGAGCGGGAGCAGTTCTTC.